The rows below give T cell receptor beta chains drawn from one sample of a study of human T cells and chemical hapten exposure. Each CDR3 protein is one row after TCRdb ran MiXCR on the RACE reads. The table has about 49,000 distinct CDR3 sequences, around 9% seen once; the top ten hold around 4%. Sequencing was performed on whole blood, taken in connection with sensitization to the hapten diphenylcyclopropenone (DPC). These receptors originate from a woman aged 50 to 60 with alopecia areata. Some clones in this sample may be carry-over from other donors' samples. Both conserved end residues are part of each CDR3. D genes are given only for firm matches. A row's size may be missing; if present it is once, few, many or a size class.

V	size	J	D	DNA	CDR3
TRBV7-9	-	TRBJ2-3	-	TGTGCCAGCAGCTTCCGCTCCACTAGCTACACAGATACGCAGTATTTT	CASSFRSTSYTDTQYF
TRBV5-4	many	TRBJ2-2	-	TGTGCCAGCAGCTCGCAGCCTAACACCGGGGAGCTGTTTTTT	CASSSQPNTGELFF
TRBV27	many	TRBJ1-2	-	TGTGCCAGCAGTCGGTACAGGGATGCTGCTGGCTACACCTTC	CASSRYRDAAGYTF
TRBV28	few	TRBJ2-7	-	TGTGCCAGCAGTCTGCCTCGGGCTAACCTAGGGCGCTACGAGCAGTACTTC	CASSLPRANLGRYEQYF
TRBV4-1	many	TRBJ1-4	-	TGCGCCAGCAGCCGCAAGAACGCCATAGGAGAAAAACTGTTTTTT	CASSRKNAIGEKLFF
TRBV20-1	-	TRBJ2-1	TRBD1	TGCAGTGCTAGACCGGACAGGGTGTTGAATGAGCAGTTCTTC	CSARPDRVLNEQFF
TRBV5-1	many	TRBJ2-1	-	TGCGCCAGCAGCTTGGAGGGAAGGAATGAGCAGTTCTTC	CASSLEGRNEQFF
TRBV11-2	few	TRBJ2-1	TRBD2	TGTGCCAGCAGCTTTAGTGGGGGAGGGCCCTACAATGAGCAGTTCTTC	CASSFSGGGPYNEQFF
TRBV18	many	TRBJ1-1	TRBD1	TGTGCCAGCTCACCCCAGGGGGGCAACACTGAAGCTTTCTTT	CASSPQGGNTEAFF
TRBV4-1	few	TRBJ1-3	TRBD1	TGCGCCAGCAGCCAAAGACAGGGGGCAGGTGGAAACACCATATATTTT	CASSQRQGAGGNTIYF
TRBV14	many	TRBJ1-3	-	TGTGCCAGCAGCCAAGTGGGGAACACCATATATTTT	CASSQVGNTIYF